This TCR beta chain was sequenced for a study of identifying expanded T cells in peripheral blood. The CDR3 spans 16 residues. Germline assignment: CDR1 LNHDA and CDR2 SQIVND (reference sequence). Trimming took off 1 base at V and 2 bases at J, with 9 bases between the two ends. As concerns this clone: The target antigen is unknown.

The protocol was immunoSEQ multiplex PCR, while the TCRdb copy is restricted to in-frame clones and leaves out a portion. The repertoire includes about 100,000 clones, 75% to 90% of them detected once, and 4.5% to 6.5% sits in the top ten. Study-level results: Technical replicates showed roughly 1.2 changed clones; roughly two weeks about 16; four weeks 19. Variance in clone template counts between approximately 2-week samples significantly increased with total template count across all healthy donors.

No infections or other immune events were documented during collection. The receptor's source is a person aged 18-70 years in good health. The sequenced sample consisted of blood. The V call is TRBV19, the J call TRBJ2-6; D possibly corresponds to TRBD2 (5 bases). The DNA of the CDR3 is TGTGCCAGTAGTATAGCCGGAGGAACTGGGGCCAACGTCCTGACTTTC. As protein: CASSIAGGTGANVLTF.